The 24 T cell receptor beta chains below all came from one sample that was sequenced in a study of neurological immune-mediated disorders. TCRdb re-called the 5' RACE reads through MiXCR, storing one row per CDR3 protein. The sample records 50,000 to 65,000 distinct CDR3 sequences, around 3.9% being singletons. Sequences were obtained from PBMCs. These receptors all stem from a man under 40 with multiple sclerosis.

V gene TRBV10-2 combines with J gene TRBJ2-7; 9 positions agree with TRBD1. CDR1 is WSHSY and CDR2 is SAAADI in the germline V gene. J lost 7 bases, V lost 6 bases, and 7 bases had no gene match. The CDR3 covers 13 residues. CDR3 DNA sequence: TGCGCCAGCAGAGAGGGACAGGGCCAAGAGCAGTACTTC. It specifies CASREGQGQEQYF.

This clonotype appeared a few times. J is TRBJ2-1 and V is TRBV7-3; D not resolved. CDR1 SGHTA and CDR2 FQGTGA come from the germline V gene. This CDR3 contains 15 residues. Between the trimmed V and J ends, which lost 0 bases and 0 bases, there was a span of 6 bases. CDR3 region: CASSLTESSYNEQFF. CDR3 nucleotides: TGTGCCAGCAGCTTAACCGAAAGCTCCTACAATGAGCAGTTCTTC.

This clonotype was counted many times. This chain connects TRBV20-1 to TRBJ2-5; D unclear. V shed 3 bases and J shed 7 bases, with 15 bases lying between them. The germline gives CDR1 DFQATT, CDR2 SNEGSKA (reference sequence). This CDR3 has 13 amino acids. The CDR3 coding sequence is TGCAGTGCTAGCTCTAGTGTGCCAGGGACCCAGTACTTC. Its protein product is CSASSSVPGTQYF.

This clonotype was detected many times. The gene calls are TRBV12-3 or TRBV12-4 and TRBJ1-1; tentative D call: TRBD1 (5 bases). V was pared by 7 bases and J by 7 bases, with 13 bases between. This CDR3 has 12 residues. The CDR3: CASIPGRSEAFF. DNA for the CDR3: TGTGCCAGCATTCCGGGACGGAGTGAAGCTTTCTTT.

This clonotype was detected many times. The chain recombines TRBV7-9 with TRBJ2-7; D gene uncertain. V was pared by 4 bases and J by 2 bases, with 12 bases between. The germline V gene has CDR1 SEHNR and CDR2 FQNEAQ (reference sequence). The CDR3 totals 14 residues. In DNA form, the CDR3 reads TGTGCCAGCAGCTCGTCCCTCCCCCCCTACGAGCAGTACTTC. This encodes CASSSSLPPYEQYF.

This clonotype has ten or more counts. The rearrangement links TRBV5-1 to TRBJ2-7, with 7 bases lining up with TRBD1. The length of the CDR3 is 16 residues. CDR1 and CDR2 from the germline V gene are SGHRS and YFSETQ. The V and J ends lost 0 bases and 1 base, in that order; junction bases with no gene match: 7. The DNA of the CDR3 is TGCGCCAGCAGCTTGGGGACAACGACAGGGTCCTACGAGCAGTACTTC. Translating gives CASSLGTTTGSYEQYF.

The table lists this clonotype with many counts. The chain recombines TRBV6-4 with TRBJ2-3; the match to TRBD1 covers 9 bases. With 8 bases clipped from V and 5 bases from J, the junction kept 5 bases outside the gene matches. CDR3 size: 13 residues. Germline CDR1 MRHNA, CDR2 SNTAGT. CDR3 nucleotide sequence: TGTGCCAGCTCACCGGACAGGGGAGATACGCAGTATTTT. Its translation: CASSPDRGDTQYF.

This clonotype was seen at least ten times. The rearrangement links TRBV5-1 to TRBJ2-7; D is possibly TRBD1 (5 bases). V lost 4 bases, J lost 2 bases, and 10 bases lay in between. The CDR3 spans 13 residues. Germline CDR1 SGHRS, CDR2 YFSETQ. CDR3 DNA: TGCGCCAGCAGCCCCCAGGGCACCTACGAGCAGTACTTC. Translated, it gives CASSPQGTYEQYF.

Worth noting for this clonotype: This may arise from a read error, as a much more abundant clone is one base away. V is TRBV20-1 and J is TRBJ1-2; D is unresolved. This CDR3 spans 12 amino acids. With 5 bases removed from V and 7 bases from J, the gap between germline ends came to 14 bases. Per the germline V gene, CDR1 is DFQATT and CDR2 is SNEGSKA (reference sequence). The CDR3 sequence: CSADESLGGYTF. In DNA, the CDR3 is TGCAGTGCTGACGAAAGCCTGGGTGGCTACACCTTC.

This clonotype has a count of ten or more. The V gene is TRBV5-1, the J gene TRBJ2-7; a possible D gene is TRBD2 (7 bases). The CDR3 is 14 residues long. Germline V gene sequence: CDR1 SGHRS, CDR2 YFSETQ. V was shortened by 2 bases and J by 3 bases, with 12 bases between the two germline ends. The CDR3 loop is CASSFGRTDYEQYF. The CDR3 DNA is TGCGCCAGCAGCTTCGGGAGGACAGACTACGAGCAGTACTTC.

This clonotype was counted many times. The chain couples TRBV7-2 to TRBJ2-5, with 7 positions matching TRBD1. Germline assignment: CDR1 SGHTA and CDR2 FQGNSA. CDR3 size: 14 residues. V gave up 6 bases and J gave up 5 bases; unmatched junction bases: 9. The chain's CDR3 is CASSPRQGWETQYF. DNA for the CDR3: TGTGCCAGCAGTCCACGACAGGGATGGGAGACCCAGTACTTC.

This clonotype was recorded at least ten times. This rearrangement joins TRBV3-1 to TRBJ2-1; no firm D call. V lost 0 bases to trimming and J lost 2 bases, with 11 bases between them. The germline V gene encodes CDR1 LGHDT and CDR2 YNNKEL (reference sequence). The CDR3 has 16 amino acids. The DNA of the CDR3 is TGTGCCAGCAGCCAAGATCCTCAGCCCCCCTACAATGAGCAGTTCTTC. This translates into CASSQDPQPPYNEQFF.

This clonotype was counted many times. This chain joins TRBV7-2 and TRBJ2-1, with 14 nucleotides matching TRBD2. Unmatched junction bases numbered 4, after V lost 3 bases and J lost 9 bases. The germline gives CDR1 SGHTA, CDR2 FQGNSA. The CDR3 totals 15 residues. In nucleotides, the CDR3 is TGTGCCAGCAGCTTGGGACTAGCGGGAGTAAGTGAGCAGTTCTTC. It codes for CASSLGLAGVSEQFF.

This clonotype came up many times. The rearrangement links TRBV7-2 to TRBJ2-1; D may be TRBD1 (6 bases). V lost 2 bases, J lost 6 bases, and 14 bases lay in between. CDR3 size: 15 residues. CDR1 SGHTA and CDR2 FQGNSA come from the germline V gene. The CDR3 DNA reads as TGTGCCAGCAGCTTAATGGGGGCCCAAGGCAATGAGCAGTTCTTC. Protein: CASSLMGAQGNEQFF.

This clonotype appeared many times. The chain is built from TRBV6-5 and TRBJ1-1; D is ambiguous. Germline V gene sequence: CDR1 MNHEY, CDR2 SVGAGI. The CDR3 is 13 amino acids. Trimming took 4 bases from V and 0 from J, leaving 6 bases between them. CDR3 nucleotides: TGTGCCAGCAGTTTGCAGATGAACACTGAAGCTTTCTTT. It specifies CASSLQMNTEAFF.

This sequence joins TRBV7-9 and TRBJ2-7, with 8 nucleotides matching TRBD1. The CDR3 sequence is 15 residues long. The ends lost 4 bases at V and 5 bases at J; junction bases unmatched: 10. CDR1 is SEHNR, CDR2 FQNEAQ, per germline (reference sequence). CDR3: CASSSLRDRINEQYF. The CDR3 DNA reads as TGTGCCAGCAGCTCACTCCGGGACAGGATCAACGAGCAGTACTTC. The full variable domain, in which reference TRBV7-9 and TRBJ2-7 provide the parts outside the CDR3, is DTGVSQNPRHKITKRGQNVTFRCDPISEHNRLYWYRQTLGQGPEFLTYFQNEAQLEKSRLLSDRFSAERPKGSFSTLEIQRTEQGDSAMYLCASSSLRDRINEQYFGPGTRLTVT.

Many counts were recorded for this clonotype. This sequence joins TRBV6-1 and TRBJ1-2; no firm D call. V lost 2 bases, J lost 4 bases, and 17 bases lay in between. CDR3 length: 16 amino acids. Germline CDR1 is MNHNS and CDR2 is SASEGT. The DNA for the CDR3 is TGTGCCAGCAGTGAACCGTCAAGGAACCTTGTCTATGGCTACACCTTC. As protein: CASSEPSRNLVYGYTF.

This clonotype was recorded many times. The chain has TRBV3-1 and TRBJ2-7; the D call may be TRBD1 or TRBD2 (5 bases each). Germline V gene data show CDR1 as LGHDT and CDR2 as YNNKEL (reference sequence). V was clipped by 4 bases and J by 2 bases, with 9 bases between them. The CDR3 extends over 13 amino acids. CDR3: CASSRRGAYEQYF. In nucleotides, the CDR3 is TGTGCCAGCAGCCGTAGAGGGGCCTACGAGCAGTACTTC.

This clonotype was seen many times. The V and J genes are TRBV29-1 and TRBJ1-1; D perhaps matches TRBD1 (6 bases). This CDR3 has 13 amino acids. Germline V gene lookup returns CDR1 SQVTM and CDR2 ANQGSEA. The V end lost 5 bases, the J end lost 6 bases, and 16 bases lay between the germline ends. The DNA of the CDR3 is TGCAGCGTTTACCGGGACAATCGCGCTGAAGCTTTCTTT. It codes for CSVYRDNRAEAFF.

Many counts were recorded for this clonotype. V usage is TRBV27 and J usage is TRBJ2-5, with D perhaps being TRBD1 or TRBD2 (5 bases each). Germline lookup yields CDR1 MNHEY and CDR2 SMNVEV (reference sequence). CDR3 length equals 15 residues. The ends were cut back, 1 base at V and 1 base at J, with 10 bases in the middle. This chain's CDR3 is CASSLLGTSQETQYF. Here the CDR3 DNA reads TGTGCCAGCAGTTTATTGGGGACGAGCCAAGAGACCCAGTACTTC.

This clonotype showed up many times. The chain links TRBV5-1 to TRBJ2-1, with D perhaps TRBD1 (5 bases). The CDR3 spans 15 residues. V lost 4 bases and J 3 bases, leaving 14 bases between the germline ends. In germline, CDR1 is SGHRS, CDR2 YFSETQ. The CDR3 region is CASSMIERGYNEQFF. CDR3 nucleotides: TGCGCCAGCAGCATGATCGAAAGGGGCTACAATGAGCAGTTCTTC.

This clonotype was observed at least ten times. CDR3 coding DNA: TGCGCCAGCAGCCAAGGAAGGGACAGGGGGAATGAAGCTTTCTTT. Its translation is CASSQGRDRGNEAFF. This rearrangement joins TRBV4-1 to TRBJ1-1; TRBD1 matches at 11 bases. In germline, CDR1 is MGHRA, CDR2 YSYEKL. The CDR3 is 15 residues long. V shed 1 base, J shed 7 bases, and the junction held 5 bases outside the gene matches.

This clonotype was seen many times. The J gene is TRBJ2-2, the V gene TRBV20-1; the D is unclear. V gave up 6 bases and J gave up 3 bases, with 11 bases separating them. Germline CDR1 DFQATT, CDR2 SNEGSKA (reference sequence). The CDR3 has 13 amino acids. CDR3: CSAPDLDTGELFF. For the CDR3, the DNA is TGCAGTGCCCCCGACCTGGACACCGGGGAGCTGTTTTTT.

This clonotype was recorded many times. The CDR3 DNA reads TGCAGCGTTGAAGATTGGGCTAGCGGCTCCTACGAGCAGTACTTC. It translates to CSVEDWASGSYEQYF. This chain connects TRBV29-1 to TRBJ2-7; TRBD2 agrees at 7 bases. The CDR3 is 15 amino acids. V was clipped by 0 bases and J by 0 bases; unmatched bases: 5. CDR1 is SQVTM and CDR2 is ANQGSEA in the germline V gene.